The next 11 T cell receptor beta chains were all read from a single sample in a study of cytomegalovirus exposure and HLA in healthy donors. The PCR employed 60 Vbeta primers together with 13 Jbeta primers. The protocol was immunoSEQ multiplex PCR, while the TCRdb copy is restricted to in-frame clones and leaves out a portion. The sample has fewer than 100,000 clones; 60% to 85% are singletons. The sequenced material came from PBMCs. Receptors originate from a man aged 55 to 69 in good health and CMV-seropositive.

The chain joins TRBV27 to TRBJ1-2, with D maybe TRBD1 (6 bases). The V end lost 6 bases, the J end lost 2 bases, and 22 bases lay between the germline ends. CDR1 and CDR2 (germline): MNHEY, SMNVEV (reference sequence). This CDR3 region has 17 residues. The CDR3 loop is CASRTLQGTKENYGYTF. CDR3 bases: TGTGCCAGCAGGACCTTACAGGGAACGAAGGAGAACTATGGCTACACCTTC.

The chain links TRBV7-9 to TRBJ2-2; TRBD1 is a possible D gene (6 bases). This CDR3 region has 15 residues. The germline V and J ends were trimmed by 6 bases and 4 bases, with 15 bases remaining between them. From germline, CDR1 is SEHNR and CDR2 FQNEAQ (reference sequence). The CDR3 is CASSNRVPTTGELFF. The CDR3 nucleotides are TGTGCCAGCAGTAACAGGGTTCCTACCACCGGGGAGCTGTTTTTT.

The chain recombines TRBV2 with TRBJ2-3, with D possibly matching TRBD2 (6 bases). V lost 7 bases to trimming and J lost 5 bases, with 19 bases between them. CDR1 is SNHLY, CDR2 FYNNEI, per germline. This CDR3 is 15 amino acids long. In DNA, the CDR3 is TGTGCCAGCACCGGGACTCCCGACCGTGGAGATACGCAGTATTTT. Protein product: CASTGTPDRGDTQYF.

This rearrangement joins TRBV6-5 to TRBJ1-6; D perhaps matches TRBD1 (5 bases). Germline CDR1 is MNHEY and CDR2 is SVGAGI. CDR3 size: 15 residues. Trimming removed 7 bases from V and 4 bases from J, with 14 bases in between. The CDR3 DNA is TGTGCCAGCAAAGTCGACGGGGGGTATAATTCACCCCTCCACTTT. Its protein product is CASKVDGGYNSPLHF.

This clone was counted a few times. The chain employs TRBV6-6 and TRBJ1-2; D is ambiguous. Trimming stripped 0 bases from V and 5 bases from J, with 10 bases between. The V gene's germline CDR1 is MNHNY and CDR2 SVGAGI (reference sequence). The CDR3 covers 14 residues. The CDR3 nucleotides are TGTGCCAGCAGTTACTCGAGGGCCGCATATGGCTACACCTTC. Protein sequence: CASSYSRAAYGYTF.

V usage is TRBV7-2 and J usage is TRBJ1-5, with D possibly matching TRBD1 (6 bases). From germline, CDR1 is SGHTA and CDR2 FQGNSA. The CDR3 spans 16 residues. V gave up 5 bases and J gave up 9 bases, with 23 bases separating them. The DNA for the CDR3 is TGTGCCAGCAGCCACTCCCCACAGGGCGTGAATGCGCCCCAGCATTTT. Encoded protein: CASSHSPQGVNAPQHF.

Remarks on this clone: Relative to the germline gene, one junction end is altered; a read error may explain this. CDR3 bases: TGCGCCAGCAGCCAAGCTAGCGGGAATGAGCAGCTCTTC. Translation gives CASSQASGNEQLF. The chain has TRBV4-3 and TRBJ2-1, with 9 positions matching TRBD2. The CDR3 contains 13 residues. From germline, CDR1 is LGHNA and CDR2 YSLEER.

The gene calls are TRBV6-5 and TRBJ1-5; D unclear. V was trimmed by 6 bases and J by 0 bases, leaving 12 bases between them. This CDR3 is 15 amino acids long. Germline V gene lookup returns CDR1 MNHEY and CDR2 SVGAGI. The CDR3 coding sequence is TGTGCCAGCAGAGATTTCACGGGTAGCAATCAGCCCCAGCATTTT. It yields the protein CASRDFTGSNQPQHF.

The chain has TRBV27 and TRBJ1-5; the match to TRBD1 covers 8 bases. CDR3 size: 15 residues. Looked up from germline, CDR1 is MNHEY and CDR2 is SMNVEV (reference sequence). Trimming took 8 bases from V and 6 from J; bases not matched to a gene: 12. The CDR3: CASGYQGATGQPQHF. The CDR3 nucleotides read TGTGCCAGCGGCTACCAGGGGGCCACCGGTCAGCCCCAGCATTTT.

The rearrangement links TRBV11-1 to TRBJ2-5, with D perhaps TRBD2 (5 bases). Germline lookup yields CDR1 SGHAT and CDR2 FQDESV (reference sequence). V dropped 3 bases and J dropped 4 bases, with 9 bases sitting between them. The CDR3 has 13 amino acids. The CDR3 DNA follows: TGTGCCAGCAGCTTTTACGGGGTAGAGACCCAGTACTTC. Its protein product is CASSFYGVETQYF.

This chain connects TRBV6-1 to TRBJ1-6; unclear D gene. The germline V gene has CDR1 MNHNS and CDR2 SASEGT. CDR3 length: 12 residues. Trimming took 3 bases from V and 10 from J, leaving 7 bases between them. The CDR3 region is CASSDGPSPLHF. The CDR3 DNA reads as TGTGCCAGCAGTGATGGGCCGTCACCCCTCCACTTT.